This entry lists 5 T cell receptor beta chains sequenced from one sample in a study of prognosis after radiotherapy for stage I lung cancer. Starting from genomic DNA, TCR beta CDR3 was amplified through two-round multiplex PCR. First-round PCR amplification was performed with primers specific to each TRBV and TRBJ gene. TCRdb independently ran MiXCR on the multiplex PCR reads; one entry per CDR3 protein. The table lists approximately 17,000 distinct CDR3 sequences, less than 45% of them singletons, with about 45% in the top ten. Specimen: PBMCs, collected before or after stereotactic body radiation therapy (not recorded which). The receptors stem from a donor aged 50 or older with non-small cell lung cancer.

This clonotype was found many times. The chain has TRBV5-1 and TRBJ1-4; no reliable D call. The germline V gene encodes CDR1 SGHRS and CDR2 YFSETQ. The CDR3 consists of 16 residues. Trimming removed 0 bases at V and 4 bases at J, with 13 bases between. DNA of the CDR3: TGCGCCAGCAGCTTGGGTCCGGGGTTGGATAATGAAAAACTGTTTTTT. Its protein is CASSLGPGLDNEKLFF.

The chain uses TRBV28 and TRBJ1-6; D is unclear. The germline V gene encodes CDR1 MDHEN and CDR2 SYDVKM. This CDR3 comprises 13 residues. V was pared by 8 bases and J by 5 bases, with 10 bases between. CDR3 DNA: TGTGCCAGCGGTAGGGCTAATAATTCACCCCTCCACTTT. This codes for CASGRANNSPLHF.

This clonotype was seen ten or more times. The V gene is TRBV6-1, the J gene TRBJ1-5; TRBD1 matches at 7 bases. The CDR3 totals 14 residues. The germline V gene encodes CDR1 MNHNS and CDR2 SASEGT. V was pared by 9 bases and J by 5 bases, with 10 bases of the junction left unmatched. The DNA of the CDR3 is TGTGCCAGTCACACAGGGGCACCCGATCAGCCCCAGCATTTT. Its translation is CASHTGAPDQPQHF.

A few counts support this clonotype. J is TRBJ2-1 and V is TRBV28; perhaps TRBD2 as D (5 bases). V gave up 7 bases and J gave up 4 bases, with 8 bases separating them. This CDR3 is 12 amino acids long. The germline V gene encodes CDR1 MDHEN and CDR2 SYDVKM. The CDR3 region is CASTGNYNEQFF. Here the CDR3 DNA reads TGTGCCAGCACCGGGAATTACAATGAGCAGTTCTTC.

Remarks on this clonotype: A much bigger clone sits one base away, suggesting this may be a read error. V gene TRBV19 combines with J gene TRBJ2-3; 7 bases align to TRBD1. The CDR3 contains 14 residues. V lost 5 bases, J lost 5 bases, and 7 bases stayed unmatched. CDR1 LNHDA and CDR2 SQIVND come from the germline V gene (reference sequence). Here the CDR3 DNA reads TGTGCCAGTAGTGGACAGGTTTGGGTAGATACGCAGTATTTT. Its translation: CASSGQVWVDTQYF.